Shown below are 7 T cell receptor beta chains from a single sample sequenced in a study of shared clonotypes between healthy human individuals. CD45RO-negative CD8 cells positively selected for CCR7 made up the naive population, which excluded terminally differentiated effector memory CD45RA+ cells. Produced via immunoSEQ multiplex PCR; TCRdb's table is partial and in-frame only. This table has about 1,800,000 clones, about 95% appearing once. Material for sequencing was naive CD8+ T cells sorted from blood. These TCRs come from a man between 18 and 35 years old in good health.

The chain joins TRBV2 to TRBJ1-5; weak D call: TRBD1 (6 bases). This CDR3 region has 16 residues. Germline assignment: CDR1 SNHLY and CDR2 FYNNEI. Trimming cost V 4 bases and J 0 bases, with 13 bases left between them. The CDR3 spells CASSATGPYSNQPQHF. In DNA form, the CDR3 reads TGTGCCAGCAGTGCGACAGGACCTTATAGCAATCAGCCCCAGCATTTT.

The chain couples TRBV27 to TRBJ2-3; D assignment may be TRBD1 or TRBD2 (6 bases each). CDR3 length: 15 residues. Germline V gene data show CDR1 as MNHEY and CDR2 as SMNVEV (reference sequence). Trimming took off 4 bases at V and 2 bases at J, with 13 bases between the two ends. CDR3 amino acids: CASSSPRGLTDTQYF. The CDR3 bases are TGTGCCAGCAGTTCCCCTCGGGGGCTCACAGATACGCAGTATTTT.

This rearrangement joins TRBV28 to TRBJ2-3, with a possible D match to TRBD1 (6 bases). This CDR3 has 17 amino acids. V lost 5 bases and J lost 1, with 19 bases in between. Germline V gene sequence: CDR1 MDHEN, CDR2 SYDVKM. CDR3 nucleotides: TGTGCCAGCAGTCCCTCCTTAACAGGGATCGGCACAGATACGCAGTATTTT. It codes for CASSPSLTGIGTDTQYF.

The chain links TRBV2 to TRBJ2-3, with D possibly matching TRBD2 (5 bases). Trimming shortened V by 9 bases and J by 1 base, and 14 bases separated the two germline ends. The CDR3 loop spans 14 amino acids. The germline gives CDR1 SNHLY, CDR2 FYNNEI. The DNA for the CDR3 is TGTGCCAGACCGGGGTTTCACGGCACAGATACGCAGTATTTT. This translates into CARPGFHGTDTQYF.

The gene calls are TRBV4-3 and TRBJ2-7; D unresolved. V was cut by 0 bases and J by 4 bases, with 13 bases left in between. Germline lookup yields CDR1 LGHNA and CDR2 YSLEER. The CDR3 contains 15 residues. This CDR3 is CASSQDRVGTYEQYF. The CDR3 region has the DNA TGCGCCAGCAGCCAAGATCGAGTAGGAACGTACGAGCAGTACTTC.

The rearrangement uses TRBV7-9 and TRBJ2-2, with 11 bases that match TRBD2. This CDR3 contains 15 residues. Germline CDR1 is SEHNR and CDR2 is FQNEAQ (reference sequence). The V gene end was trimmed by 9 bases and the J gene end by 7 bases; junction bases not matched to a gene: 10. The CDR3 nucleotides read TGTGCCAGTCAACTAGCGGGGGTCCGCTTCGGGGAGCTGTTTTTT. This translates into CASQLAGVRFGELFF.

This clone was recorded only once. This chain joins TRBV15 and TRBJ2-3, with D maybe TRBD2 (6 bases). V shed 6 bases and J shed 3 bases, with 16 bases lying between them. Germline assignment: CDR1 LNHNV and CDR2 YYDKDF (reference sequence). This CDR3 spans 15 amino acids. This CDR3 reads CATRRDFGGTDTQYF. CDR3 nucleotide sequence: TGTGCCACCAGACGGGACTTTGGGGGGACAGATACGCAGTATTTT.